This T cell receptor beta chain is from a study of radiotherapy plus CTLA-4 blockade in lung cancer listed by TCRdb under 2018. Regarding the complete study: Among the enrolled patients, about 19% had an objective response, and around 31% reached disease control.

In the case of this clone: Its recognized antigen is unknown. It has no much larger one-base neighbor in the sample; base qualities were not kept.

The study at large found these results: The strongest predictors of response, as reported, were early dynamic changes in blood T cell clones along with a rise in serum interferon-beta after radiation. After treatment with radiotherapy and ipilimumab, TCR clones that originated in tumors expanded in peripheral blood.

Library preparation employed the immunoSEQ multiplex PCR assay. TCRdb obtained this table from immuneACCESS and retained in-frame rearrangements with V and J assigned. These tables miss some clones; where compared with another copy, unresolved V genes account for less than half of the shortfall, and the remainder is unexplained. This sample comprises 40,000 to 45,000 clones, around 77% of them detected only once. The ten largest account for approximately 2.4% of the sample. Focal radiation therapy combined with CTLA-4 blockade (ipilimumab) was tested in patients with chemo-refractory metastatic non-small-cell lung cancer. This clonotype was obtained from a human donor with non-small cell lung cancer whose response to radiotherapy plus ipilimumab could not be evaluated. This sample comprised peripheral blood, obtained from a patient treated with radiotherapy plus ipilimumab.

The CDR3 protein is CASSLFSGANVLTF. The nucleotide sequence is TGTGCCAGCAGCTTGTTCTCTGGGGCCAACGTCCTGACTTTC. Here the chain combines TRBV2 and TRBJ2-6; confidence is insufficient to name the D gene. The germline V gene sets CDR1 to SNHLY and CDR2 to FYNNEI. The trim is 6 bases for V and 0 bases for J, with a gap of 6 bases between the germline ends. The CDR3 numbers 14 residues from cysteine through phenylalanine. The CDR3 DNA has 42 bases and is translated from base 1.